These 9 T cell receptor beta chains were all obtained from the same sample, sequenced in a study of identical twins' blood T cells. MiXCR, applied by TCRdb to the 5' RACE reads, yields one record per CDR3 protein. This sample has 300,000 to 450,000 distinct CDR3 sequences, with roughly 27% found just once. Sequencing was done on a sample of PBMCs. These receptors were taken from a woman between 18 and 55 years old in good health.

This chain uses TRBV6-1 with TRBJ2-5, with D uncertain. The V end was cut by 3 bases, the J end by 7 bases, with 12 bases between. The CDR3 runs to 13 residues. CDR1 is MNHNS and CDR2 is SASEGT in the germline V gene. The CDR3 region is CASSDGSSGTQYF. CDR3 sequence (DNA): TGTGCCAGCAGTGATGGCAGTTCTGGGACCCAGTACTTC.

The chain is built from TRBV27 and TRBJ2-1; the match to TRBD2 covers 7 bases. CDR3 size: 14 residues. Germline CDR1 MNHEY, CDR2 SMNVEV (reference sequence). V lost 3 bases, J lost 6 bases, and 5 bases stayed unmatched. CDR3 loop: CASSLYRGSNEQFF. DNA of the CDR3: TGTGCCAGCAGTTTGTACCGCGGGAGCAATGAGCAGTTCTTC.

V and J are TRBV3-1 and TRBJ1-2; unclear D gene. The length of the CDR3 is 16 residues. Trimming took 3 bases from V and 4 from J, leaving 18 bases between them. Germline assignment: CDR1 LGHDT and CDR2 YNNKEL (reference sequence). The CDR3 coding sequence is TGTGCCAGCAGCCAGGAACCTCCAGACGGGTTCTATGGCTACACCTTC. Translation: CASSQEPPDGFYGYTF.

The sample holds many counts of this clonotype. The chain couples TRBV5-6 to TRBJ1-4; D might be TRBD1 (5 bases). V lost 1 base to trimming and J lost 8 bases, with 12 bases between them. CDR1 and CDR2 (germline): SGHDT, YYEEEE. The CDR3 totals 14 residues. The CDR3 DNA sequence: TGTGCCAGCAGCTTGCGGGGGATCGAGGAAAAACTGTTTTTT. Its protein is CASSLRGIEEKLFF.

This clonotype was observed at least ten times. V and J are TRBV29-1 and TRBJ2-7; 9 nucleotides align to TRBD1. This CDR3 contains 14 residues. Germline V gene sequence: CDR1 SQVTM, CDR2 ANQGSEA. After removal of 3 bases from V and 2 bases from J, the junction contained 5 bases not matched to a gene. CDR3 amino acids: CSVEDRGEPYEQYF. The CDR3 DNA sequence: TGCAGCGTTGAGGACAGGGGAGAACCCTACGAGCAGTACTTC.

This clonotype was seen more than once but under ten times. The genes are TRBV12-5 and TRBJ1-5; 8 bases map to TRBD1. The junction had 6 bases not matched to a gene; V was cut back by 2 bases and J by 0 bases. CDR3 size: 17 residues. CDR1 LGHNT and CDR2 FRNRAP come from the germline V gene. The CDR3 protein is CASGLRQGIYSNQPQHF. The CDR3 nucleotides are TGTGCTAGTGGTTTGCGACAGGGGATATATAGCAATCAGCCCCAGCATTTT.

J is TRBJ1-1 and V is TRBV19; TRBD1 might be the D (6 bases). Trimming left V 3 bases short and J 1 base short, with 9 bases between. CDR1 and CDR2 (germline): LNHDA, SQIVND (reference sequence). This CDR3 region has 14 residues. Written as DNA, the CDR3 is TGTGCCAGTAGTATCCAGGGGCCGAACACTGAAGCTTTCTTT. Protein sequence: CASSIQGPNTEAFF.

V gene TRBV5-4 combines with J gene TRBJ2-1; D is unresolved. Germline CDR1 is SGHNT and CDR2 is YYREEE (reference sequence). The CDR3 runs 12 residues. Trimming stripped 2 bases from V and 7 bases from J, with 7 bases between. DNA for the CDR3: TGTGCCAGCAGCTTCGGAGAAAATGAGCAGTTCTTC. It specifies CASSFGENEQFF.

In regard to this clonotype: The junction shows a germline mismatch at one end, possibly a read error. This sequence joins TRBV2 and TRBJ1-2; 7 bases fit TRBD1. This CDR3 is 14 amino acids long. Germline CDR1 is SNHLY and CDR2 is FYNNEI. The CDR3 here is CASSPRDSSYVYTF. CDR3 in DNA: TGTGCCAGCAGCCCCCGGGACAGCTCCTATGTCTACACCTTC.